This record concerns one T cell receptor beta chain sequence. The data are from a study of blood T cell repertoires in COVID-19. Study summary: The study drew acute and convalescent COVID-19 samples from the United States, Italy and Spain. T cells, B-cell-depleted T cells, or PBMCs provided the cDNA or gDNA that served as material.

Under the authors' procedure: How many nucleated cells were present was estimated from reference gene primer amplification. Some clones are missing from TCRdb's copy, which holds only in-frame ones; the method was immunoSEQ multiplex PCR. The V and J calls and the clone size are those of that table, but D and trimming were determined from the DNA. The sample yields roughly 85,000 clones, roughly 88% seen once. Trimming stripped 0 bases from V and 10 bases from J, with 14 bases between. CDR1 and CDR2 from the germline V gene are SGHRS and YFSETQ. CDR3 length: 14 residues. What was sequenced was peripheral blood. This sequence was found in a man in his fifties or sixties with active or convalescent COVID-19. This chain connects TRBV5-1 to TRBJ2-1, with TRBD1 as a possible D gene (5 bases). DNA of the CDR3: TGCGCCAGCAGCTTGGTCCCCCAGCCAGGGGAGCAGTTCTTC. Translation: CASSLVPQPGEQFF.